This T cell receptor (beta chain) was profiled in a study of cytomegalovirus exposure and HLA in healthy donors. The CDR3 contains 15 residues. V lost 0 bases, J lost 6 bases, and 15 bases lay in between. The germline CDR1 and CDR2 sequences are MNHNS and SASEGT. PCR was performed using 60 Vbeta and 13 Jbeta primers. Profiled with immunoSEQ multiplex PCR; TCRdb holds only in-frame clones, not every one. This sample's clone table lists some 150,000 clones. Sample: PBMCs. This TCR derives from a woman aged 18-30 years in good health and CMV-seronegative. This chain links TRBV6-1 with TRBJ2-7; D is unresolved. The CDR3 DNA sequence: TGTGCCAGCAGTGAAGCGCGATGGCACGGCGGCGAGCAGTACTTC. It codes for CASSEARWHGGEQYF.